This T cell receptor beta chain was captured in a study of cytomegalovirus exposure and HLA in healthy donors. About the research overall: Previous work identified 117 million unique TCR beta sequences from about 179 million T cells.

Healthy donors of bone marrow made up the group. Study results and caveats: Using a false discovery rate of 0.05, a later analysis showed that some 16,000 TCR beta sequences were associated with HLA alleles. Analyzed later, association rates of TCRs varied across HLA loci, with DRB1 most and HLA-C fewest.

Losses at the gene ends were 7 bases for V and 2 bases for J; bases not matched to a gene: 3. Germline lookup yields CDR1 SQVTM and CDR2 ANQGSEA. The CDR3 runs 14 residues. In regard to this clone: Its target is not known.

Primers for the PCR totalled 60 Vbeta and 13 Jbeta. Using immunoSEQ multiplex PCR, the repertoire was profiled, and TCRdb retains in-frame clones only, with some absent. The sample records about 110,000 clones, more than 60% being singletons. Sequencing used PBMCs. The chain is built from TRBV29-1 and TRBJ2-7, with 15 bases lining up with TRBD2. This TCR came from a male donor in good health and CMV-seronegative. The CDR3 protein is CSAGLAGGTYEQYF. Written as DNA, the CDR3 is TGCAGCGCCGGACTAGCGGGAGGGACCTACGAGCAGTACTTC.